This section outlines one TCR beta chain sequence together with its context. Its antigen is currently unknown. CDR1 and CDR2 (germline): MNHEY, SVGAGI. V was cut by 2 bases and J by 11 bases, with 15 bases left in between. The CDR3 sequence is 13 residues long. TCRdb's table, derived via immunoSEQ multiplex PCR, lists solely in-frame clones and lacks some. Here the sample spans under 150,000 clones, roughly 90% being singletons. This entry comes from a study of T cell responses to AZD1222 COVID-19 vaccine. Study-level points and caveats: Across the whole spike, CD4 TCRs peaked at regions 160-218 and 743-854. White British donors predominated, females outnumbered males, and clonal diversity was possibly underestimated. The study found Spike-specific TCR breadth and depth rose after two AZD1222 doses. Nearly half of spike-specific TCRs reportedly target variant regions that are unmutated in the B.1.351 and B.1.1.7 variants.

V usage is TRBV6-5 and J usage is TRBJ1-2; possible D gene TRBD1, 6 bases. Source: peripheral blood, taken on day 0 of MenACWY control vaccination. This clonotype was obtained from an adult in good health. CDR3 coding DNA: TGTGCCAGCAGTTACGGCGCGGGGGCCAGGTACACCTTC. Amino acids: CASSYGAGARYTF.